This entry features one TCR beta chain sequence. What this receptor recognizes is not known. Nothing much larger sits one base from this clone, and base qualities are not available. TCRbeta CDR3 regions were amplified from genomic DNA by means of the immunoSEQ Assay, a bias-controlled multiplex PCR. The authors' analysis ran thus. Within the assay, amplification of reference gene primers was used to estimate how many nucleated cells each sample contained. To quantify the absolute abundance of each unique TCRbeta CDR3 rearrangement, sequence reads were collapsed and filtered. Productive Simpson clonality was computed per sample as the square root of Simpson's diversity index over productive rearrangements. TCRdb retrieved this table from immuneACCESS and kept in-frame rearrangements only. Not all clones are present; in checked studies, unresolved V genes account for under half, and no reason is known for the remainder. The DNA was the basis for D and trimming; V, J and clone size are from that table. Recorded for this sample are under 300,000 clones; approximately 83% of them occurred a single time. Of the sample, under 2.5% is held by the ten largest clones.

This specimen belongs to a study of blood T cell repertoires in COVID-19 (dated by TCRdb to between 2020 and 2021). For the wider study: Samples from collaborators originated in the United States, Italy and Spain and spanned both the acute and convalescent phases of COVID-19. A freely available public database, intended as a resource for researchers studying the immune response to SARS-CoV-2, is where the repertoires were released. Where available, HLA class I and class II types were obtained from metadata supplied by the sample provider rather than from assay-based typing. The samples were drawn from two sources: the first 160 participants of the ongoing ImmuneRACE study, and about 1,300 subjects contributed by 6 global collaborators. The material from the prospective study consisted of cDNA or gDNA derived from T cells, B-cell-depleted T cells, or PBMCs. Nearly every sample came with metadata listing a de-identified subject ID, COVID-19 status, age in years and sex. Deeply sampled blood TCRbeta repertoires from subjects exposed to, actively infected with, or recovered from COVID-19 were included in the dataset.

The CDR3 starts with the cysteine, ends with the phenylalanine, and has 16 residues. Just the 48-base CDR3 DNA is kept, in frame starting at base 1. The germline V gene (reference sequence) gives CDR1 as SEHNR and CDR2 as FQNEAQ. V and J are trimmed by 5 bases and 2 bases, and the gene matches miss 9 bases of the junction. Enrolling through a virtual design, the prospective study's participants ranged in age from roughly 18 to 95 years and lived across roughly 24 United States geographic areas. In the prospective study, cohorts were assigned on the basis of participant-reported clinical history obtained from a screening survey and a study questionnaire. For ImmuneRACE Cohort 3, a participant was defined as recovered based on two consecutive negative NP/OP PCR tests, clearance by a healthcare professional, or resolution of symptoms. Each participant in the prospective study had whole blood, serum and a nasopharyngeal or oropharyngeal swab collected by mobile phlebotomists. Participants in the prospective study had the option to provide additional blood draws and questionnaires over a roughly 2-month period. Before DNA extraction, prospective study blood samples were shipped either frozen or at room temperature.

What the authors observed across the whole study: The amount of clinical and demographic metadata varied by source and participant and was provided uncurated.

The sample comprised PBMCs or T cells enriched from blood (not recorded which). This TCR came from a woman in her fifties or sixties who had recovered from COVID-19. The V and J segments used are TRBV7-9 and TRBJ2-3; TRBD2 aligns with 8 central bases. This receptor carries the CDR3 CASSPPREGLTDTQYF. The DNA sequence is TGTGCCAGCAGCCCACCCCGGGAGGGCCTCACAGATACGCAGTATTTT. The reference TRBV7-9 and TRBJ2-3 proteins fill in what lies around the CDR3, so the full variable domain reads DTGVSQNPRHKITKRGQNVTFRCDPISEHNRLYWYRQTLGQGPEFLTYFQNEAQLEKSRLLSDRFSAERPKGSFSTLEIQRTEQGDSAMYLCASSPPREGLTDTQYFGPGTRLTVL.